In this sample, the clone carrying this TCR beta chain turned up a few times. Antigen unknown. The germline gives CDR1 WNHNN, CDR2 SYGVQD (reference sequence). CDR3 size: 13 residues. The ends were cut back, 8 bases at V and 2 bases at J, with 10 bases in the middle. This entry comes from a study of cytomegalovirus exposure and HLA in healthy donors. Overall study context: Within an early data release were roughly 83 million unique TCRs drawn from HLA-typed donors.

Study-wide results and caveats: In vitro experiments confirmed that three CMV-associated chains were specific for CMV antigens. The majority of TCR sequences were rare, yet some public TCRs appeared in many donors. Several top significant clusters appeared, in a later analysis, to be linked to common viral pathogens.

The PCR ran on 60 Vbeta and 13 Jbeta primers. Clones were sequenced by immunoSEQ multiplex PCR, and TCRdb holds only the in-frame ones, with some missing. The table shows about 93,000 clones, with 78% occurring only once. This rearrangement joins TRBV10-1 to TRBJ1-3; tentative D call: TRBD1 (5 bases). The sequence derives from a woman between 40 and 50 years old in good health and CMV-seronegative. The sequenced material came from PBMCs. The DNA for the CDR3 is TGCGCCAGCGGCTTAGGGGCTGGAAACACCATATATTTT. Amino acids: CASGLGAGNTIYF.